Below are 5 T cell receptor beta chains sequenced from a single sample in a study of cytomegalovirus exposure and HLA in healthy donors. The PCR employed 60 Vbeta primers together with 13 Jbeta primers. TCRdb's copy holds only in-frame clones and misses some; the assay was immunoSEQ multiplex PCR. The sample includes about 91,000 clones, 60% to 80% seen only once; the top ten take 1.2%. Input material: PBMCs. Receptors originate from a female donor in good health and CMV-seronegative.

About this clone itself: Other nucleotide sequences from this sample produce the same CDR3. J is TRBJ2-3 and V is TRBV5-1; no clear D. In germline, CDR1 is SGHRS, CDR2 YFSETQ. The V and J ends lost 5 bases and 3 bases respectively, with 7 bases between them. The CDR3 covers 12 residues. The CDR3 protein is CASSWATDTQYF. The CDR3, as DNA: TGCGCCAGCAGTTGGGCTACAGATACGCAGTATTTT.

The chain combines TRBV6-5 with TRBJ2-7, with 15 nucleotides matching TRBD2. The J segment lost 4 bases and the V segment lost 4 bases, leaving 5 bases of the junction unmatched. The CDR3 totals 16 residues. Looked up from germline, CDR1 is MNHEY and CDR2 is SVGAGI. The CDR3, as DNA: TGTGCCAGCAGTTTGTCCGGGACTAGCGGGAGGTACGAGCAGTACTTC. This sequence encodes CASSLSGTSGRYEQYF.

This clone is a singleton in its sample. The J gene is TRBJ2-5, the V gene TRBV2; 7 nucleotides align to TRBD1. Per the germline V gene, CDR1 is SNHLY and CDR2 is FYNNEI. This CDR3 region has 15 residues. Trimming at V came to 6 bases and at J to 0 bases, leaving 7 bases not matched to a gene. The CDR3, as DNA: TGTGCCAGCAGGGCGGACAGGAACTACCAAGAGACCCAGTACTTC. Translation gives CASRADRNYQETQYF.

Concerning this clone: The same CDR3 also results from other DNA sequences found in this sample. The rearrangement joins TRBV28 to TRBJ2-7; D may be TRBD1 (6 bases). The ends were cut back, 6 bases at V and 2 bases at J, with 11 bases in the middle. CDR1 and CDR2 (germline): MDHEN, SYDVKM. The CDR3 runs 13 residues. The CDR3 here is CASSLTGPYEQYF. Written as DNA, the CDR3 is TGTGCCAGCAGCTTGACAGGTCCCTACGAGCAGTACTTC.

The rearrangement uses TRBV11-2 and TRBJ1-2; a weak D match, TRBD1 (5 bases). This CDR3 comprises 12 residues. The germline gives CDR1 SGHAT, CDR2 FQNNGV. V dropped 8 bases and J dropped 4 bases, with 11 bases sitting between them. The chain's CDR3 is CASGRGIYGYTF. CDR3 DNA: TGTGCCAGCGGCCGGGGGATCTATGGCTACACCTTC.